This T cell receptor beta chain was found in a study of cytomegalovirus exposure and HLA in healthy donors. Study overall: One earlier analysis, a look at about 179 million T cells, found roughly 110 million unique TCR beta sequences. Study conclusions and caveats: Serostatus for CMV was the only available immune exposure information. Confirmation in vitro established that three CMV-associated chains were specific for CMV antigens. The study designated 150 or so TCR beta chains cytomegalovirus-associated.

13 Jbeta primers and 60 Vbeta primers were used for the PCR. Clones were sequenced by immunoSEQ multiplex PCR, and TCRdb holds only the in-frame ones, with some missing. The sample yields about 110,000 clones, 81% seen once. A note on this clone: Its specificity is not known.

V dropped 1 base and J dropped 4; count of bases not matched to a gene: 1. In germline, CDR1 is SGHVS, CDR2 FNYEAQ. The CDR3 has 15 residues. This clonotype originated in a woman aged 25 to 39 in good health and CMV-seronegative. V usage is TRBV7-6 and J usage is TRBJ2-3; 11 bases map to TRBD2. Sequencing used PBMCs. The CDR3 reads CASSLEGLAADTQYF. The DNA of the CDR3 is TGTGCCAGCAGCTTAGAGGGACTAGCGGCAGATACGCAGTATTTT.